This TCR beta chain stems from a study of T-cell memory formation after mild COVID-19. TCRdb used MiXCR to reprocess the 5' RACE reads, holding one entry per CDR3 protein. Of around 140,000 distinct CDR3 sequences in the sample, about 6% are singletons; the top ten hold roughly 1.9%. This clonotype was counted between two and nine times. This TCR came from an adult woman who had mild COVID-19 (a few samples of this study predate the infection). Cell type and time point are not known. Input material: PBMCs or a T cell subset sorted from them (not recorded which).

This chain's CDR3 is CASSDRATEAFF. The CDR3 nucleotides are TGTGCCAGCAGTGATAGAGCCACTGAAGCTTTCTTT. This chain joins TRBV6-6 and TRBJ1-1, with D uncertain. The CDR3 contains 12 residues. V lost 5 bases and J lost 4, with 8 bases in between. Germline V gene lookup returns CDR1 MNHNY and CDR2 SVGAGI (reference sequence).